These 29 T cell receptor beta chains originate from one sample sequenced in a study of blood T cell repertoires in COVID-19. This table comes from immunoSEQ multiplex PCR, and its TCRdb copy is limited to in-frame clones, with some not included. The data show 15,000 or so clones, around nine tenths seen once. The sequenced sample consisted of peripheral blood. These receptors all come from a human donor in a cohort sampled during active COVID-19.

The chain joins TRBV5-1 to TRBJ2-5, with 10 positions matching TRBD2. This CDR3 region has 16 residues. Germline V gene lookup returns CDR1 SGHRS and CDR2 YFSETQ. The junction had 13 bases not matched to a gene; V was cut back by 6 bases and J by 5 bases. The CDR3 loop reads CASMKRASGGIETQYF. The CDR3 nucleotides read TGCGCCAGCATGAAGAGAGCTAGCGGGGGAATTGAGACCCAGTACTTC.

CDR3 nucleotide sequence: TGTGCCAGCAAACCCCGGACAGGGAGCACAGATACGCAGTATTTT. As protein: CASKPRTGSTDTQYF. The chain is built from TRBV6-5 and TRBJ2-3; 8 nucleotides line up with TRBD1. V gave up 7 bases and J gave up 0 bases; unmatched junction bases: 6. Looked up from germline, CDR1 is MNHEY and CDR2 is SVGAGI. The CDR3 runs to 15 residues.

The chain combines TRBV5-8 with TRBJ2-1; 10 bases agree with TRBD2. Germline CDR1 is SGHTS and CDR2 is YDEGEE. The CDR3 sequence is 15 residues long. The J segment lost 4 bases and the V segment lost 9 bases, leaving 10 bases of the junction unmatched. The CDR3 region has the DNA TGTGCCACTTCGGGCCTAGCGGGAGTTTACAATGAGCAGTTCTTC. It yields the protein CATSGLAGVYNEQFF. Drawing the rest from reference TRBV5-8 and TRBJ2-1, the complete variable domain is EAGVTQSPTHLIKTRGQQATLRCSPISGHTSVYWYQQALGLGLQFLLWYDEGEERNRGNFPPRFSGRQFPNYSSELNVNALELEDSALYLCATSGLAGVYNEQFFGPGTRLTVL.

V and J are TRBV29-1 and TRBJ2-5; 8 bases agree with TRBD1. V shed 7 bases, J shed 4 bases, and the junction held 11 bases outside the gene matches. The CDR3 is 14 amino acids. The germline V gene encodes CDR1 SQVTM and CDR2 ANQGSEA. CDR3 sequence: CSGKDTGGRETQYF. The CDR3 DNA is TGCAGCGGCAAGGACACAGGGGGTAGAGAGACCCAGTACTTC.

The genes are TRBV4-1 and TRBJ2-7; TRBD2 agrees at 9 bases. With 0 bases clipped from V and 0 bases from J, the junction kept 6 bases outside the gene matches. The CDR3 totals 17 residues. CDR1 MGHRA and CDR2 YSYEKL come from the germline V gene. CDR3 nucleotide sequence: TGCGCCAGCAGCCAAGAACACACTAGCGGGCTCTCCTACGAGCAGTACTTC. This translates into CASSQEHTSGLSYEQYF.

The CDR3 DNA follows: TGTGCCAGCAGCTTCGGGCCCATTGGGACTAGCGTCAATGAGCAGTTCTTC. Translation: CASSFGPIGTSVNEQFF. The chain links TRBV7-3 to TRBJ2-1; TRBD2 agrees at 10 bases. This CDR3 comprises 17 residues. CDR1 is SGHTA and CDR2 is FQGTGA in the germline V gene. J lost 6 bases, V lost 3 bases, and 11 bases had no gene match. Combining the CDR3 with reference TRBV7-3 and TRBJ2-1 gives the whole variable domain GAGVSQTPSNKVTEKGKYVELRCDPISGHTALYWYRQSLGQGPEFLIYFQGTGAADDSGLPNDRFFAVRPEGSVSTLKIQRTERGDSAVYLCASSFGPIGTSVNEQFFGPGTRLTVL.

The CDR3 region is CASSPGLAGLGELFF. CDR3 bases: TGTGCCAGCAGCCCGGGACTAGCGGGACTCGGGGAGCTGTTTTTT. The chain uses TRBV7-3 and TRBJ2-2; 13 bases are shared with TRBD2. CDR1 SGHTA and CDR2 FQGTGA come from the germline V gene. The CDR3 is 15 amino acids. Trimming removed 5 bases from V and 7 bases from J; junction bases left unmatched: 4.

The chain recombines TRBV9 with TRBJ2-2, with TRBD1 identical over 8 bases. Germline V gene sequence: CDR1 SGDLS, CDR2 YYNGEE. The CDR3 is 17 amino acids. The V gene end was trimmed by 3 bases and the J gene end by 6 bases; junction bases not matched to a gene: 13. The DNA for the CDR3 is TGTGCCAGCAGCGCCACGGGACAGGCCTCTTCGTCCGGGGAGCTGTTTTTT. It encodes CASSATGQASSSGELFF.

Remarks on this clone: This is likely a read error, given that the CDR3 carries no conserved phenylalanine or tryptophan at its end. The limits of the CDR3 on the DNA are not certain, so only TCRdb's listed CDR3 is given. The CDR3 sequence: CASTRGGTPHI. The chain links TRBV11-1 to TRBJ1-1. The V gene's germline CDR1 is SGHAT and CDR2 FQDESV (reference sequence). The CDR3 spans 11 amino acids, including both terminal residues.

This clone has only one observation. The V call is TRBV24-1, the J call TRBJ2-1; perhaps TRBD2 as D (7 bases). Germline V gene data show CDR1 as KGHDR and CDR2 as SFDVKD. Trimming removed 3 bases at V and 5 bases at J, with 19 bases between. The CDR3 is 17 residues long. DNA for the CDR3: TGTGCCACCAGTGATCCAGGGGACTACCCCCGGGACAATGAGCAGTTCTTC. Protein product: CATSDPGDYPRDNEQFF.

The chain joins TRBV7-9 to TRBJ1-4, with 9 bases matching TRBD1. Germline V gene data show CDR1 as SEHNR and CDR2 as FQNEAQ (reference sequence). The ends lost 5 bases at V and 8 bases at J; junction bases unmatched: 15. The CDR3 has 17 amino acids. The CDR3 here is CASSPGTGQTWGEKLFF. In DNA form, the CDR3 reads TGTGCCAGCAGCCCAGGGACAGGGCAGACTTGGGGCGAAAAACTGTTTTTT.

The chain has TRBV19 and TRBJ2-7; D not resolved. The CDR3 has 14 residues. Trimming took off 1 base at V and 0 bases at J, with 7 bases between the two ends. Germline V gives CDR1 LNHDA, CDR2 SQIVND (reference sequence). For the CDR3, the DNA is TGTGCCAGTAGTATAGGGTCAGTCTCCTACGAGCAGTACTTC. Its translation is CASSIGSVSYEQYF.

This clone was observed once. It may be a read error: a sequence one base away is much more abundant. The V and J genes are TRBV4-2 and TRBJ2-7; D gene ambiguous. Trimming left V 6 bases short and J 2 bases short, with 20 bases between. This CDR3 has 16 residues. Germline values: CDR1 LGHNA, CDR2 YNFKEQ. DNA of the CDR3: TGTGCCAGCAGGACGTCCGCGGTAGATGCGGCCTACGAGCAGTACTTC. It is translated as CASRTSAVDAAYEQYF.

The DNA for the CDR3 is TGTGCCAGCAGTTACTCGAGTGCCCTCGTGGACAGCGGCTACACCTTC. Protein product: CASSYSSALVDSGYTF. V is TRBV6-5 and J is TRBJ1-2; weak D call: TRBD1 (6 bases). The germline V and J ends were trimmed by 0 bases and 8 bases, with 19 bases remaining between them. The length of the CDR3 is 16 residues. The germline V gene encodes CDR1 MNHEY and CDR2 SVGAGI.

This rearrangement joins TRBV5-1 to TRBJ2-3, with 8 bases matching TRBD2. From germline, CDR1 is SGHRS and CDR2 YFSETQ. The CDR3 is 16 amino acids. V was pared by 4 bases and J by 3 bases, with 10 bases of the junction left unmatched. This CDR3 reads CASSQYGGDPTDTQYF. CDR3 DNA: TGCGCCAGCAGCCAGTACGGGGGGGACCCAACAGATACGCAGTATTTT.

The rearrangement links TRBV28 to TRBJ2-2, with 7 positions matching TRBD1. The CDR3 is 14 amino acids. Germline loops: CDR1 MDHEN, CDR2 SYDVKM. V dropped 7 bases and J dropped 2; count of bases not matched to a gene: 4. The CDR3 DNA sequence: TGTGCCAGCAAAGGGACAGCAAACACCGGGGAGCTGTTTTTT. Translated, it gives CASKGTANTGELFF.

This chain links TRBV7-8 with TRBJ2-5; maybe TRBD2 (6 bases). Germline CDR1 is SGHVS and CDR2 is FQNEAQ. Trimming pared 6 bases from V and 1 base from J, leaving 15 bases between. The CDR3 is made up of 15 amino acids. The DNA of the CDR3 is TGTGCCAGCAGGAAGCGGCCTAGCGCCCAAGAGACCCAGTACTTC. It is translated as CASRKRPSAQETQYF.

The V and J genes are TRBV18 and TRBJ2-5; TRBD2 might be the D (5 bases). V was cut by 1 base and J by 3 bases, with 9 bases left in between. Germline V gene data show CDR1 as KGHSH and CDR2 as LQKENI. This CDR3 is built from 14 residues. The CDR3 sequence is CASSPRIGEETQYF. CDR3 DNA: TGTGCCAGCTCACCACGTATCGGGGAAGAGACCCAGTACTTC.

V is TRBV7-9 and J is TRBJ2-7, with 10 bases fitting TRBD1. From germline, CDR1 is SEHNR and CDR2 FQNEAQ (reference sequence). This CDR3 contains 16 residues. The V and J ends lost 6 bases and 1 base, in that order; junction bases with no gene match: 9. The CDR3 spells CASSEAPGQGSYEQYF. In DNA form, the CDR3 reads TGTGCCAGCAGTGAGGCCCCGGGACAGGGGTCCTACGAGCAGTACTTC.

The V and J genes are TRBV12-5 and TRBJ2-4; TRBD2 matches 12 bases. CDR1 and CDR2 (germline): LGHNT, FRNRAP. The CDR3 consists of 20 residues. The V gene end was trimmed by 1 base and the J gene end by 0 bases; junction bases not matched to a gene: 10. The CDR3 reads CASGLEPGLAGLGAKNIQYF. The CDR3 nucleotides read TGTGCTAGTGGTTTGGAACCCGGACTAGCGGGGTTGGGAGCCAAAAACATTCAGTACTTC.

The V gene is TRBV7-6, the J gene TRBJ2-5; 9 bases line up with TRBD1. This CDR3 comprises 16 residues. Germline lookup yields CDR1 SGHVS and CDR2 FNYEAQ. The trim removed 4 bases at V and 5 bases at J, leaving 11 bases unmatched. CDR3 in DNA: TGTGCCAGCAGCTATCCGGGACAGGGTCGCCGGGAGACCCAGTACTTC. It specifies CASSYPGQGRRETQYF.

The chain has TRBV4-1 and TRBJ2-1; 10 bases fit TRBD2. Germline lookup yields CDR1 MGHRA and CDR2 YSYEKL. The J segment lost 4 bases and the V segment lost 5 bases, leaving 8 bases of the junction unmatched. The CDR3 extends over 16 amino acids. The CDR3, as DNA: TGCGCCAGCAGCTTTGGACTAGCGGAAACTTACAATGAGCAGTTCTTC. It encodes CASSFGLAETYNEQFF.

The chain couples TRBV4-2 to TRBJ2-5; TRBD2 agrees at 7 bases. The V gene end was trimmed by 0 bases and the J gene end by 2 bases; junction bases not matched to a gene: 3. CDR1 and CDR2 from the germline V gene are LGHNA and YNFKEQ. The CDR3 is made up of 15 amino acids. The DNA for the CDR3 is TGTGCCAGCAGCCAAGACGGGACTACTCAAGAGACCCAGTACTTC. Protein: CASSQDGTTQETQYF.

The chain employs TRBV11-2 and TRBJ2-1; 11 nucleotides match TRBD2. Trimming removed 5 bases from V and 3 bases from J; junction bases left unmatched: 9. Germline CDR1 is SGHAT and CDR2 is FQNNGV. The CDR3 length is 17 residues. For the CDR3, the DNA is TGTGCCAGCAGCGGATCAATAGCGGGGGGGGTCTACAATGAGCAGTTCTTC. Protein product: CASSGSIAGGVYNEQFF.

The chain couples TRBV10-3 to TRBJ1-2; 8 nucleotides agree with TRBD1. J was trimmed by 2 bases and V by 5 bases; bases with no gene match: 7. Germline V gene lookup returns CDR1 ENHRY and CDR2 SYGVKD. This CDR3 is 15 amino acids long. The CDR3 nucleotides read TGTGCCATCAGTCTCGCTGGACAGGGAAACTATGGCTACACCTTC. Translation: CAISLAGQGNYGYTF.

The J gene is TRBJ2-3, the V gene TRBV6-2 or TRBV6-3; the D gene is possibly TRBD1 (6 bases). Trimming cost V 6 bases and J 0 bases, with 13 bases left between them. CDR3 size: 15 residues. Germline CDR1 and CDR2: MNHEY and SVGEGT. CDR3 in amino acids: CASRPRQASTDTQYF. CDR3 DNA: TGTGCCAGCAGACCTCGACAGGCGAGCACAGATACGCAGTATTTT.

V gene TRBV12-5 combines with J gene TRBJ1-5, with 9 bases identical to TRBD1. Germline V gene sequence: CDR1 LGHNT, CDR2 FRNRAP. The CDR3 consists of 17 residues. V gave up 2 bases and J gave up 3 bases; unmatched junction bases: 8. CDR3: CASGLQQGARYNQPQHF. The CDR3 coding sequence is TGTGCTAGTGGTTTGCAACAGGGGGCTAGATACAATCAGCCCCAGCATTTT.

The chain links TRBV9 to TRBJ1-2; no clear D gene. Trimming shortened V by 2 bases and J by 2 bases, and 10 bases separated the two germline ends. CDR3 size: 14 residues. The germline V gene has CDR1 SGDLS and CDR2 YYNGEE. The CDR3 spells CASSVDTSNYGYTF. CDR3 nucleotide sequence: TGTGCCAGCAGCGTTGACACGTCAAACTATGGCTACACCTTC.

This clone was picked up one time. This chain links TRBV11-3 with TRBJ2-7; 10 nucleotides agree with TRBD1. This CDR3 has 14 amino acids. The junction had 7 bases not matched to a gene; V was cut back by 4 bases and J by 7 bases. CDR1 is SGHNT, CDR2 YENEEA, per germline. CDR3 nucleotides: TGTGCCAGCAGCTCAGAGGGACAGGGGACGGAGCAGTACTTC. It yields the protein CASSSEGQGTEQYF.